This passage covers 31 T cell receptor beta chains from one sample sequenced in a study of beta chain features in type 1 diabetes. Of the isolated RNA, all was reverse transcribed, and so the sequenced material was expressed TCRB transcripts. TCRdb's table, derived via immunoSEQ multiplex PCR, lists solely in-frame clones and lacks some. The sample consists of about 360,000 clones, roughly 12% of them appearing once. Sample: naive CD4+ T cells from blood. These receptors all stem from a man aged 18 to 35 in good health.

The gene calls are TRBV7-9 and TRBJ1-1, with 7 bases identical to TRBD1. V lost 5 bases to trimming and J lost 4 bases; unmatched junction nucleotides: 10. The germline gives CDR1 SEHNR, CDR2 FQNEAQ (reference sequence). The length of the CDR3 is 15 residues. The chain's CDR3 is CASSAQGQLGTEAFF. The CDR3 DNA sequence: TGTGCCAGCAGCGCACAGGGACAGCTGGGCACTGAAGCTTTCTTT.

Points on this clone: This specimen includes other DNA sequences encoding the same CDR3. The chain employs TRBV6-5 and TRBJ1-1; D might be TRBD1 (5 bases). The V gene lost 6 bases and the J gene lost 3 bases, with 8 bases spanning the gap. In germline, CDR1 is MNHEY, CDR2 SVGAGI. The CDR3 has 12 residues. CDR3: CASSRGDTEAFF. The CDR3 DNA sequence: TGTGCCAGCAGCCGGGGGGACACTGAAGCTTTCTTT.

The chain employs TRBV19 and TRBJ2-6, with D maybe TRBD1 (7 bases). The germline V gene encodes CDR1 LNHDA and CDR2 SQIVND (reference sequence). V gave up 7 bases and J gave up 3 bases, with 19 bases separating them. This CDR3 spans 17 amino acids. CDR3 sequence (DNA): TGTGCCAGTACCGCGGGGACAGCTTCCTTTGGGGCCAACGTCCTGACTTTC. It specifies CASTAGTASFGANVLTF.

This clone has more than one count but fewer than ten. The chain joins TRBV29-1 to TRBJ1-2; 7 positions match TRBD1. The CDR3 runs to 18 residues. After removal of 3 bases from V and 4 bases from J, the junction contained 20 bases not matched to a gene. Germline V gene lookup returns CDR1 SQVTM and CDR2 ANQGSEA. This CDR3 is CSVDGTEERGGLGYGYTF. The CDR3 nucleotides read TGCAGCGTTGATGGGACAGAAGAGCGAGGGGGTCTCGGCTATGGCTACACCTTC.

This chain joins TRBV4-1 and TRBJ1-5; D is unresolved. V was cut by 2 bases and J by 1 base, with 6 bases left in between. The CDR3 is 14 residues long. Germline V lookup: CDR1 MGHRA, CDR2 YSYEKL. The DNA of the CDR3 is TGCGCCAGCAGCCAACTAGGCAGCAATCAGCCCCAGCATTTT. Its translation is CASSQLGSNQPQHF.

The chain links TRBV11-3 to TRBJ2-3, with TRBD2 as a possible D gene (6 bases). The V and J ends lost 5 bases and 5 bases respectively, with 11 bases between them. The CDR3 runs 13 residues. Looked up from germline, CDR1 is SGHNT and CDR2 is YENEEA. The CDR3 region is CASSLDGGDTQYF. CDR3 nucleotide sequence: TGTGCCAGCAGCCTCGACGGGGGAGATACGCAGTATTTT.

V usage is TRBV4-1 and J usage is TRBJ1-2; TRBD1 matches at 7 bases. The J segment lost 6 bases and the V segment lost 3 bases, leaving 10 bases of the junction unmatched. Germline V CDR1 and CDR2: MGHRA, YSYEKL. The CDR3 is 15 residues long. CDR3: CASSHWGQLRNGYTF. For the CDR3, the DNA is TGCGCCAGCAGCCATTGGGGACAGCTGAGAAATGGCTACACCTTC.

In this sample, this clone turned up a few times. The rearrangement links TRBV4-3 to TRBJ1-5; D is possibly TRBD1 (5 bases). The CDR3 extends over 14 amino acids. The V gene's germline CDR1 is LGHNA and CDR2 YSLEER. Trimming shortened V by 1 base and J by 7 bases, and 11 bases separated the two germline ends. The CDR3 sequence is CASSQARGEQPQHF. Here the CDR3 DNA reads TGCGCCAGCAGCCAAGCCCGGGGGGAGCAGCCCCAGCATTTT.

This clone was detected a few times. The sample carries other DNA sequences with the same CDR3. The rearrangement uses TRBV5-4 and TRBJ2-5; TRBD1 is a possible D gene (5 bases). Germline V gene data show CDR1 as SGHNT and CDR2 as YYREEE (reference sequence). V lost 5 bases and J 1 base, leaving 9 bases between the germline ends. There are 13 residues in the CDR3. CDR3 in DNA: TGTGCCAGCAGTCAGGGCCGCCAAGAGACCCAGTACTTC. Protein product: CASSQGRQETQYF. Supplemented by reference TRBV5-4 and TRBJ2-5, the full variable domain reads ETGVTQSPTHLIKTRGQQVTLRCSSQSGHNTVSWYQQALGQGPQFIFQYYREEENGRGNFPPRFSGLQFPNYSSELNVNALELDDSALYLCASSQGRQETQYFGPGTRLLVL.

The chain employs TRBV11-2 and TRBJ1-2; tentative D call: TRBD1 (6 bases). CDR1 and CDR2 (germline): SGHAT, FQNNGV. V shed 5 bases and J shed 2 bases, with 15 bases lying between them. The CDR3 covers 15 residues. For the CDR3, the DNA is TGTGCCAGCAGCCACCCCGCGGGGGCCAACTATGGCTACACCTTC. This encodes CASSHPAGANYGYTF.

This chain joins TRBV7-2 and TRBJ2-3; D might be TRBD2 (7 bases). Germline V gene data show CDR1 as SGHTA and CDR2 as FQGNSA. The CDR3 has 16 residues. Trimming shortened V by 3 bases and J by 5 bases, and 18 bases separated the two germline ends. The CDR3 coding sequence is TGTGCCAGCAGCTTGCTCTTCGGGGGGCAAGGAGATACGCAGTATTTT. Translation: CASSLLFGGQGDTQYF.

As to this clone: The same CDR3 arises from other DNA sequences in this sample as well. The J gene is TRBJ1-1, the V gene TRBV5-1; no definite D call. V gave up 0 bases and J gave up 1 base, with 7 bases separating them. The CDR3 contains 14 residues. Per germline, CDR1 SGHRS and CDR2 YFSETQ. CDR3 loop: CASSLGGGNTEAFF. For the CDR3, the DNA is TGCGCCAGCAGCTTGGGAGGTGGGAACACTGAAGCTTTCTTT. Full variable domain (outside the CDR3, taken from reference TRBV5-1 and TRBJ1-1): KAGVTQTPRYLIKTRGQQVTLSCSPISGHRSVSWYQQTPGQGLQFLFEYFSETQRNKGNFPGRFSGRQFSNSRSEMNVSTLELGDSALYLCASSLGGGNTEAFFGQGTRLTVV.

This clone was counted a few times. The chain recombines TRBV18 with TRBJ2-7; 9 bases match TRBD2. V trimming: 3 bases; J trimming: 6 bases; junction bases outside the gene matches: 9. Germline V gene sequence: CDR1 KGHSH, CDR2 LQKENI. The CDR3 runs to 15 residues. In DNA, the CDR3 is TGTGCCAGCTCACCTGCTAGCGGGACCCCGGGCGAGCAGTACTTC. This encodes CASSPASGTPGEQYF.

This clone showed up just a few times. The chain carries TRBV11-2 and TRBJ2-7, with 11 bases fitting TRBD2. Germline loops: CDR1 SGHAT, CDR2 FQNNGV. The CDR3 is 15 amino acids. After removal of 1 base from V and 4 bases from J, the junction contained 3 bases not matched to a gene. DNA of the CDR3: TGTGCCAGCAGCTTAGGACTAGCGGGATGGTACGAGCAGTACTTC. Protein sequence: CASSLGLAGWYEQYF.

As DNA, the CDR3 is TGTGCCAGCAGCACCAACAGAGATGAAAAACTGTTTTTT. This gives the protein CASSTNRDEKLFF. The V and J genes are TRBV9 and TRBJ1-4, with D unclear. V was cut by 4 bases and J by 6 bases, with 10 bases left in between. CDR3 size: 13 residues. Germline assignment: CDR1 SGDLS and CDR2 YYNGEE.

Comment on this clone: No DNA is shown, since the ends of the CDR3 on it are uncertain; the CDR3 is the one TCRdb lists. The genes are TRBV18 and TRBJ2-1; the D call TRBD2 from the table was never checked on the DNA. CDR1 is KGHSH, CDR2 LQKENI, per germline. The CDR3 comprises 16 residues, both ends counted. CDR3 amino acids: CASSPQYVGGTNEQFF.

In this sample, this clone turned up a few times. The V gene is TRBV5-1, the J gene TRBJ2-1; D might be TRBD1 (6 bases). Germline CDR1 is SGHRS and CDR2 is YFSETQ. This CDR3 is built from 17 residues. V lost 0 bases and J 8 bases, leaving 21 bases between the germline ends. The CDR3 is CASSLDNGQLGFDEQFF. The CDR3 nucleotides are TGCGCCAGCAGCTTGGACAACGGACAGCTCGGATTCGATGAGCAGTTCTTC.

DNA for the CDR3: TGTGCCTGGAGCCAGGGCACCTACGAGCAGTACTTC. Amino acids: CAWSQGTYEQYF. The chain combines TRBV30 with TRBJ2-7; a weak D match, TRBD1 (5 bases). Germline CDR1 and CDR2: GTSNPN and SVGIG (reference sequence). The CDR3 is 12 amino acids. With 3 bases removed from V and 2 bases from J, the gap between germline ends came to 8 bases. Looking up the rest from reference TRBV30 and TRBJ2-7 gives the full variable domain: SQTIHQWPATLVQPVGSPLSLECTVEGTSNPNLYWYRQAAGRGLQLLFYSVGIGQISSEVPQNLSASRPQDRQFILSSKKLLLSDSGFYLCAWSQGTYEQYFGPGTRLTVT.

This clone turned up a few times. The chain couples TRBV6-5 to TRBJ1-2; possible D gene TRBD1, 5 bases. The V end lost 0 bases, the J end lost 5 bases, and 13 bases lay between the germline ends. CDR3 length equals 15 residues. The germline CDR1 and CDR2 sequences are MNHEY and SVGAGI. The chain's CDR3 is CASSYSVGGGYGYTF. In DNA, the CDR3 is TGTGCCAGCAGTTACTCTGTGGGGGGGGGATATGGCTACACCTTC.

This clone was seen a few times. CDR3 sequence (DNA): TGTGCCAGCAGCTGGGTACAGAGCTCCTACAATGAGCAGTTCTTC. The encoded protein is CASSWVQSSYNEQFF. This chain links TRBV7-9 with TRBJ2-1; no definite D call. The germline CDR1 and CDR2 sequences are SEHNR and FQNEAQ (reference sequence). This CDR3 is built from 15 residues. The V and J ends lost 4 bases and 0 bases respectively, with 10 bases between them.

This clone has only a few counts. The V and J genes are TRBV5-1 and TRBJ2-4; 8 bases match TRBD2. The ends lost 4 bases at V and 2 bases at J; junction bases unmatched: 8. In germline, CDR1 is SGHRS, CDR2 YFSETQ. The CDR3 is 16 amino acids. The chain's CDR3 is CASSPPGSGTKNIQYF. DNA of the CDR3: TGCGCCAGCAGCCCGCCGGGTAGCGGGACCAAAAACATTCAGTACTTC.

This clone showed up just a few times. The gene calls are TRBV30 and TRBJ1-5; TRBD1 matches at 9 bases. The germline gives CDR1 GTSNPN, CDR2 SVGIG (reference sequence). The CDR3 runs 17 residues. V lost 2 bases to trimming and J lost 4 bases; unmatched junction nucleotides: 12. The CDR3 bases are TGTGCCTGGAGTCTCTTACCGGGACAGGGCCCAAATCAGCCCCAGCATTTT. Its translation is CAWSLLPGQGPNQPQHF. The entire variable domain, with the rest obtained from reference TRBV30 and TRBJ1-5, is as follows: SQTIHQWPATLVQPVGSPLSLECTVEGTSNPNLYWYRQAAGRGLQLLFYSVGIGQISSEVPQNLSASRPQDRQFILSSKKLLLSDSGFYLCAWSLLPGQGPNQPQHFGDGTRLSIL.

There are a few counts of this clone. CDR3 protein: CASSPEVGLSPGNTIYF. CDR3 DNA sequence: TGTGCCAGCAGCCCGGAGGTGGGGTTAAGTCCTGGAAACACCATATATTTT. V is TRBV5-4 and J is TRBJ1-3; no reliable D call. Trimming cost V 4 bases and J 2 bases, with 19 bases left between them. The CDR3 totals 17 residues. Per germline, CDR1 SGHNT and CDR2 YYREEE (reference sequence).

A few counts support this clone. V and J are TRBV7-2 and TRBJ2-2; no firm D call. The V end lost 0 bases, the J end lost 5 bases, and 13 bases lay between the germline ends. CDR1 and CDR2 (germline): SGHTA, FQGNSA. The length of the CDR3 is 16 residues. The CDR3: CASSLARKVGTGELFF. The CDR3 nucleotides read TGTGCCAGCAGCTTAGCGCGAAAAGTCGGGACCGGGGAGCTGTTTTTT.

DNA of the CDR3: TGTGCCAGCAGGACGACAGGGGCTCCCAGTTCACCCCTCCACTTT. Translation: CASRTTGAPSSPLHF. J is TRBJ1-6 and V is TRBV28; TRBD1 agrees at 8 bases. The CDR3 runs to 15 residues. Trimming took 6 bases from V and 9 from J; bases not matched to a gene: 10. Germline CDR1 and CDR2: MDHEN and SYDVKM.

The chain uses TRBV18 and TRBJ1-2; no clear D gene. The CDR3 has 15 amino acids. V lost 0 bases, J lost 3 bases, and 11 bases lay in between. The germline gives CDR1 KGHSH, CDR2 LQKENI. The CDR3 bases are TGTGCCAGCTCACCACCTTCCATGCGGGACTATGGCTACACCTTC. Amino acids: CASSPPSMRDYGYTF.

The chain combines TRBV7-8 with TRBJ1-5, with 7 bases fitting TRBD1. Losses at the gene ends were 4 bases for V and 0 bases for J; bases not matched to a gene: 0. The CDR3 covers 14 residues. From germline, CDR1 is SGHVS and CDR2 FQNEAQ. The CDR3, as DNA: TGTGCCAGCAGCTGGGACAGTAGCAATCAGCCCCAGCATTTT. Its translation: CASSWDSSNQPQHF.

This clone was observed a few times. The J gene is TRBJ2-2, the V gene TRBV7-8, with D possibly being TRBD2 (7 bases). CDR1 and CDR2 from the germline V gene are SGHVS and FQNEAQ. V lost 5 bases and J lost 4, with 20 bases in between. There are 17 residues in the CDR3. In DNA, the CDR3 is TGTGCCAGCAGCCCGAGGGGGGGCACCGACGGCACCGGGGAGCTGTTTTTT. This encodes CASSPRGGTDGTGELFF.

This clone was counted a few times. This sequence joins TRBV11-2 and TRBJ2-2, with TRBD1 as a possible D gene (6 bases). Per the germline V gene, CDR1 is SGHAT and CDR2 is FQNNGV. The CDR3 is 15 residues long. V lost 4 bases and J lost 0, with 9 bases in between. The CDR3 sequence: CASSSTGSNTGELFF. CDR3 sequence (DNA): TGTGCCAGCAGCTCGACAGGATCGAACACCGGGGAGCTGTTTTTT. Full variable domain (rest looked up from reference TRBV11-2 and TRBJ2-2): EAGVAQSPRYKIIEKRQSVAFWCNPISGHATLYWYQQILGQGPKLLIQFQNNGVVDDSQLPKDRFSAERLKGVDSTLKIQPAKLEDSAVYLCASSSTGSNTGELFFGEGSRLTVL.

Worth noting for this clone: The same CDR3 also results from other DNA sequences found in this sample. CDR3 nucleotide sequence: TGCGCCAGCAGCTTGCTTACAGATACGCAGTATTTT. Its translation is CASSLLTDTQYF. V usage is TRBV5-1 and J usage is TRBJ2-3; no clear D gene. Trimming cost V 1 base and J 3 bases, with 3 bases left between them. The germline V gene has CDR1 SGHRS and CDR2 YFSETQ. This CDR3 has 12 amino acids.

This chain links TRBV27 with TRBJ2-5; D is perhaps TRBD2 (5 bases). This CDR3 contains 14 residues. V was cut by 7 bases and J by 5 bases, with 17 bases left in between. Germline CDR1 reads MNHEY; CDR2 reads SMNVEV (reference sequence). The CDR3 sequence is CASTRSGGTETQYF. CDR3 bases: TGTGCCAGCACCAGGTCAGGAGGCACCGAGACCCAGTACTTC.